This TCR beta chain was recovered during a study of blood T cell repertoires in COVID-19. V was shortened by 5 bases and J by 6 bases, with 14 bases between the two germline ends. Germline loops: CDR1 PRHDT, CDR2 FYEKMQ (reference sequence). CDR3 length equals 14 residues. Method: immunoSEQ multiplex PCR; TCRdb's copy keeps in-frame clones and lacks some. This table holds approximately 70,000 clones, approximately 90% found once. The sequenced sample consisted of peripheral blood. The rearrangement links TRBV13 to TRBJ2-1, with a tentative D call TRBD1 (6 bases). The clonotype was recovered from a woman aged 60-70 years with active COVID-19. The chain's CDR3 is CASSGQGYGNEQFF. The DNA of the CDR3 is TGTGCCAGCAGCGGGCAGGGGTACGGCAATGAGCAGTTCTTC.